One and the same sample provided the 30 T cell receptor beta chains below, sequenced in a study of T cells in Graves' hyperthyroidism and ophthalmopathy. Researchers took RNA transcripts and amplified the TCR beta CDR3 regions from them. TCR CDR3 regions were first amplified by RT-PCR with HTBI primers. TCRdb processed the multiplex PCR reads anew with MiXCR; each CDR3 protein has one entry. The table records more than 300,000 distinct CDR3 sequences, more than 11% of them present only once. Sequenced input: blood. These receptors all stem from a woman aged 25 to 39 with Graves' hyperthyroidism.

This chain uses TRBV18 with TRBJ2-7; 9 bases fit TRBD1. With 6 bases clipped from V and 5 bases from J, the junction kept 11 bases outside the gene matches. The CDR3 totals 15 residues. Germline lookup yields CDR1 KGHSH and CDR2 LQKENI. The CDR3 coding sequence is TGTGCCAGCTCGCAGATTACCGGGACAGGGAACGAGCAGTACTTC. Residues: CASSQITGTGNEQYF.

As for this clonotype: A single base separates this from a much larger clone, so it may be a read error. The V call is TRBV2, the J call TRBJ1-1; TRBD1 matches at 7 bases. The V gene's germline CDR1 is SNHLY and CDR2 FYNNEI. CDR3 length: 14 amino acids. CDR3 in DNA: TGTGCCAGCAGCATCGGACAGGTGAACACTGGAGCTTTCTTT. Encoded protein: CASSIGQVNTGAFF.

The chain is built from TRBV11-2 and TRBJ2-3; D not resolved. The V gene lost 4 bases and the J gene lost 1 base, with 12 bases spanning the gap. The germline gives CDR1 SGHAT, CDR2 FQNNGV. This CDR3 has 15 amino acids. This CDR3 is CASSSLAARTDTQYF. Written as DNA, the CDR3 is TGTGCCAGCAGCTCATTGGCTGCCCGCACAGATACGCAGTATTTT.

This clonotype came up many times. This chain connects TRBV15 to TRBJ2-7, with TRBD2 matching over 9 bases. The length of the CDR3 is 15 residues. Germline CDR1 and CDR2: LNHNV and YYDKDF (reference sequence). Germline trimming cut 0 bases from V and 4 bases from J; bases unmatched to any gene: 4. DNA of the CDR3: TGTGCCACCAGCAGAGACCCTAGCGGGGAGTACGAGCAGTACTTC. It codes for CATSRDPSGEYEQYF.

The chain recombines TRBV14 with TRBJ2-1; TRBD2 matches at 7 bases. The CDR3 runs to 16 residues. With V trimmed by 0 bases and J by 3 bases, 5 bases remained unmatched. The germline V gene encodes CDR1 SGHDN and CDR2 FVKESK. The CDR3, as DNA: TGTGCCAGCAGCCAAGATGGCGGGAGTTTCTACAATGAGCAGTTCTTC. Protein product: CASSQDGGSFYNEQFF. Complete variable domain (other parts from reference TRBV14 and TRBJ2-1): EAGVTQFPSHSVIEKGQTVTLRCDPISGHDNLYWYRRVMGKEIKFLLHFVKESKQDESGMPNNRFLAERTGGTYSTLKVQPAELEDSGVYFCASSQDGGSFYNEQFFGPGTRLTVL.

This clonotype was found a few times. The rearrangement joins TRBV12-3 or TRBV12-4 to TRBJ1-3; D possibly corresponds to TRBD1 (5 bases). CDR3 length: 16 amino acids. V lost 3 bases to trimming and J lost 0 bases, with 12 bases between them. The CDR3 here is CASSLRGSFSGNTIYF. In nucleotides, the CDR3 is TGTGCCAGCAGTTTGAGGGGATCTTTCTCTGGAAACACCATATATTTT.

In this sample, this clonotype turned up many times. The V gene is TRBV2, the J gene TRBJ1-1; unclear D gene. V was pared by 4 bases and J by 8 bases, with 5 bases between. This CDR3 region has 10 residues. The germline V gene has CDR1 SNHLY and CDR2 FYNNEI. The DNA of the CDR3 is TGTGCCAGCAGTGCGGGGGAAGCTTTCTTT. Amino acid sequence: CASSAGEAFF.

This clonotype was counted between two and nine times. This chain links TRBV29-1 with TRBJ2-1; tentatively, D is TRBD2 (6 bases). CDR1 is SQVTM, CDR2 ANQGSEA, per germline. V was cut by 6 bases and J by 4 bases, with 22 bases left in between. The CDR3 sequence is 16 residues long. This CDR3 reads CSVGGSPSEEYNEQFF. The CDR3, as DNA: TGCAGCGTGGGGGGATCCCCAAGCGAAGAATACAATGAGCAGTTCTTC.

At least ten counts were recorded for this clonotype. The rearrangement uses TRBV28 and TRBJ2-7; D might be TRBD2 (5 bases). Trimming cost V 1 base and J 2 bases, with 9 bases left between them. This CDR3 contains 14 residues. Germline loops: CDR1 MDHEN, CDR2 SYDVKM. The CDR3 loop is CASSLYGITYEQYF. The CDR3 DNA reads TGTGCCAGCAGTTTATACGGGATCACCTACGAGCAGTACTTC.

V usage is TRBV11-2 and J usage is TRBJ1-2; 12 bases match TRBD1. Germline V CDR1 and CDR2: SGHAT, FQNNGV. The CDR3 sequence is 15 residues long. The J segment lost 3 bases and the V segment lost 5 bases, leaving 4 bases of the junction unmatched. This CDR3 reads CASSPGTGGDYGYTF. As DNA, the CDR3 is TGTGCCAGCAGCCCGGGGACAGGGGGCGACTATGGCTACACCTTC.

With regard to this clonotype: A junction boundary mismatches the germline segment, possibly from a read error. The chain uses TRBV29-1 and TRBJ2-5; D possibly matches TRBD1 or TRBD2 (5 bases each). The CDR3 is made up of 12 amino acids. Germline CDR1 is SQVTM and CDR2 is ANQGSEA. CDR3 amino acids: CSVLGEGETQYF. The CDR3 nucleotides are TGCAGCGTACTTGGAGAAGGGGAGACTCAGTACTTC.

There are many counts of this clonotype. The chain has TRBV12-3 or TRBV12-4 and TRBJ1-1, with D possibly being TRBD1 (5 bases). The CDR3 is 16 amino acids. Between the trimmed V and J ends, which lost 6 bases and 5 bases, there was a span of 22 bases. CDR3 sequence: CASRTSDRQIATEAFF. The CDR3 DNA sequence: TGTGCCAGCAGGACATCAGACCGACAGATTGCTACTGAAGCTTTCTTT.

The rearrangement joins TRBV30 to TRBJ2-1; D gene ambiguous. Germline CDR1 and CDR2: GTSNPN and SVGIG (reference sequence). The V and J ends lost 4 bases and 5 bases respectively, with 9 bases between them. The CDR3 runs to 12 residues. CDR3 sequence (DNA): TGTGCCTGGATGGTCAGCCACAATGAGCAGTTCTTC. It is translated as CAWMVSHNEQFF.

This clonotype was found a few times. The V and J genes are TRBV18 and TRBJ1-2; no clear D. Germline V gives CDR1 KGHSH, CDR2 LQKENI. This CDR3 region has 15 residues. V was clipped by 5 bases and J by 3 bases, with 16 bases between them. The CDR3 is CASSSIGTPDYGYTF. CDR3 DNA sequence: TGTGCCAGCTCATCCATAGGTACCCCAGACTATGGCTACACCTTC.

V is TRBV3-1 and J is TRBJ1-2, with D hard to call. This CDR3 region has 16 residues. The V and J ends lost 1 base and 0 bases respectively, with 12 bases between them. Per the germline V gene, CDR1 is LGHDT and CDR2 is YNNKEL (reference sequence). The CDR3 DNA reads TGTGCCAGCAGCCAAGGGGTCGCTGGGACTAACTATGGCTACACCTTC. Its protein is CASSQGVAGTNYGYTF. Together with reference TRBV3-1 and TRBJ1-2, the CDR3 gives the full variable domain: DTAVSQTPKYLVTQMGNDKSIKCEQNLGHDTMYWYKQDSKKFLKIMFSYNNKELIINETVPNRFSPKSPDKAHLNLHINSLELGDSAVYFCASSQGVAGTNYGYTFGSGTRLTVV.

The genes are TRBV25-1 and TRBJ2-1, with 7 bases fitting TRBD2. Germline CDR1 is MGHDK and CDR2 is SYGVNS. The V segment lost 3 bases and the J segment 3 bases; nucleotides outside the gene matches: 8. The CDR3 extends over 16 amino acids. The CDR3 protein is CASSDPSGHSYNEQFF. The CDR3, as DNA: TGTGCCAGCAGTGACCCTAGCGGACATAGCTACAATGAGCAGTTCTTC.

The table lists this clonotype with many counts. This chain uses TRBV7-9 with TRBJ2-1; no firm D call. The CDR3 loop spans 13 amino acids. Germline V gene lookup returns CDR1 SEHNR and CDR2 FQNEAQ (reference sequence). The V and J ends lost 2 bases and 7 bases respectively, with 9 bases between them. In nucleotides, the CDR3 is TGTGCCAGCAGCTTAAATATGGGGAATGAGCAGTTCTTC. Translating gives CASSLNMGNEQFF.

This clonotype was detected many times. This chain uses TRBV10-3 with TRBJ2-7, with D possibly matching TRBD1 (8 bases). Trimming removed 10 bases at V and 4 bases at J, with 14 bases between. Germline V CDR1 and CDR2: ENHRY, SYGVKD. This CDR3 has 12 residues. CDR3 in DNA: TGTGCCAGTACAGGGGGGGGTTACGAGCAGTACTTC. The encoded protein is CASTGGGYEQYF.

This chain connects TRBV4-3 to TRBJ1-2, with D unresolved. V was shortened by 0 bases and J by 7 bases, with 15 bases between the two germline ends. This CDR3 is 15 amino acids long. Germline CDR1 and CDR2: LGHNA and YSLEER. The CDR3 loop is CASSQDLSRSPGYTF. CDR3 DNA: TGCGCCAGCAGCCAAGATCTTTCTCGAAGCCCTGGCTACACCTTC.

The chain uses TRBV27 and TRBJ2-1; D is perhaps TRBD1 (5 bases). Per the germline V gene, CDR1 is MNHEY and CDR2 is SMNVEV (reference sequence). The CDR3 has 16 residues. V lost 8 bases and J 2 bases, leaving 19 bases between the germline ends. The CDR3 region has the DNA TGTGCCAGCTTTTTAGGACCCACAGGAACCTACAATGAGCAGTTCTTC. It codes for CASFLGPTGTYNEQFF.

In this sample, this clonotype turned up a few times. The rearrangement joins TRBV6-1 to TRBJ1-4, with D uncertain. The ends were cut back, 5 bases at V and 8 bases at J, with 15 bases in the middle. The CDR3 spans 14 residues. The germline V gene has CDR1 MNHNS and CDR2 SASEGT. CDR3 amino acids: CASSSADLREKLFF. CDR3 coding DNA: TGTGCCAGCAGTTCAGCCGACCTACGGGAAAAACTGTTTTTT.

This clonotype was counted ten times or more. The chain combines TRBV2 with TRBJ2-5; TRBD1 might be the D (5 bases). Germline V gene sequence: CDR1 SNHLY, CDR2 FYNNEI. CDR3 length: 12 residues. V was shortened by 5 bases and J by 4 bases, with 8 bases between the two germline ends. The CDR3 sequence is CASSQGRETQYF. The CDR3 DNA follows: TGTGCCAGCAGTCAGGGAAGAGAGACCCAGTACTTC.

The V gene is TRBV30, the J gene TRBJ2-3; 16 positions agree with TRBD2. CDR1 and CDR2 (germline): GTSNPN, SVGIG (reference sequence). The CDR3 contains 17 residues. The CDR3 reads CAVGTSGRGMLPDTQYF. CDR3 nucleotides: TGTGCTGTGGGGACTAGCGGGAGGGGCATGCTCCCAGATACGCAGTATTTT.

The table lists this clonotype with many counts. This chain connects TRBV7-9 to TRBJ2-1; D call uncertain. The CDR3 is 13 residues long. From germline, CDR1 is SEHNR and CDR2 FQNEAQ (reference sequence). Trimming shortened V by 5 bases and J by 10 bases, and 15 bases separated the two germline ends. CDR3 sequence: CASSARRVREQFF. CDR3 DNA: TGTGCCAGCAGCGCACGTCGGGTCCGGGAGCAGTTCTTC. Full variable domain (missing parts from reference TRBV7-9 and TRBJ2-1): DTGVSQNPRHKITKRGQNVTFRCDPISEHNRLYWYRQTLGQGPEFLTYFQNEAQLEKSRLLSDRFSAERPKGSFSTLEIQRTEQGDSAMYLCASSARRVREQFFGPGTRLTVL.

The chain employs TRBV9 and TRBJ2-7; D remains ambiguous. Germline V CDR1 and CDR2: SGDLS, YYNGEE. This CDR3 has 16 amino acids. V was shortened by 0 bases and J by 2 bases, with 15 bases between the two germline ends. The CDR3 coding sequence is TGTGCCAGCAGCGTAGGAACCGACTCGTTTACCTACGAGCAGTACTTC. Residues: CASSVGTDSFTYEQYF.

This clonotype has at least ten counts. The chain carries TRBV7-9 and TRBJ2-1; D unclear. The V gene's germline CDR1 is SEHNR and CDR2 FQNEAQ (reference sequence). This CDR3 contains 12 residues. V was clipped by 3 bases and J by 7 bases, with 7 bases between them. The CDR3 protein is CASSFGANEQFF. The CDR3 coding sequence is TGTGCCAGCAGCTTTGGTGCTAATGAGCAGTTCTTC.

This clonotype was seen only a few times. The junction does not match germline at one end; this may be a read error. The chain joins TRBV19 to TRBJ2-1; D unclear. Germline V gene sequence: CDR1 LNHDA, CDR2 SQIVND (reference sequence). The CDR3 has 15 residues. CDR3: CASSIRTSSYNKQFF. CDR3 bases: TGTGCCAGTAGTATAAGGACCAGCTCCTACAATAAGCAGTTCTTC.

This clonotype has ten or more counts. V usage is TRBV4-2 and J usage is TRBJ2-2, with D perhaps matching TRBD1 or TRBD2 (5 bases each). V lost 4 bases to trimming and J lost 5 bases, with 8 bases between them. Germline V gene sequence: CDR1 LGHNA, CDR2 YNFKEQ. CDR3 length: 13 amino acids. The CDR3 here is CASSRGETGELFF. DNA for the CDR3: TGTGCCAGCAGCCGAGGGGAGACCGGGGAGCTGTTTTTT.

This clonotype was seen many times. V gene TRBV27 combines with J gene TRBJ2-1, with 7 bases identical to TRBD2. After removal of 4 bases from V and 6 bases from J, the junction contained 9 bases not matched to a gene. CDR3 size: 15 residues. Germline loops: CDR1 MNHEY, CDR2 SMNVEV (reference sequence). CDR3 sequence: CASSSLGLGLNEQFF. CDR3 nucleotide sequence: TGTGCCAGCAGTTCCCTCGGACTAGGCCTCAATGAGCAGTTCTTC.

The chain employs TRBV6-1 and TRBJ2-5; a weak D match, TRBD2 (5 bases). CDR1 is MNHNS, CDR2 SASEGT, per germline. The CDR3 totals 15 residues. Between the trimmed V and J ends, which lost 4 bases and 5 bases, there was a span of 17 bases. This CDR3 is CASSGGSLLRETQYF. The CDR3 DNA reads as TGTGCCAGCAGTGGAGGGTCGTTACTGAGGGAGACCCAGTACTTC.